This T cell receptor (beta chain) was recorded in a study of blood T cell repertoires in COVID-19. Study as a whole: The analysed material was cDNA or gDNA that came from T cells, B-cell-depleted T cells, or PBMCs.

CDR1 and CDR2 from the germline V gene are SQVTM and ANQGSEA. Trimming took 3 bases from V and 3 from J, leaving 12 bases between them. This CDR3 comprises 13 residues. Here immunoSEQ multiplex PCR was the method, and the copy in TCRdb shows in-frame clones only, minus some. This table holds about 180,000 clones, roughly three quarters found once. Participants were aged roughly 18 to 100 years from approximately 23 US areas. Participant reports of clinical history set cohort assignment. Within 2 weeks before study entry, exposed participants met a COVID-19 case. Source material: PBMCs or T cells enriched from blood (not recorded which). The clonotype originates from a man aged 55 to 70 who had been exposed to COVID-19. The V call is TRBV29-1, the J call TRBJ2-7, with D perhaps matching TRBD2 (6 bases). The CDR3 nucleotides read TGCAGCGTTGATACTGGGGGAGGCTACGAGCAGTACTTC. This codes for CSVDTGGGYEQYF.